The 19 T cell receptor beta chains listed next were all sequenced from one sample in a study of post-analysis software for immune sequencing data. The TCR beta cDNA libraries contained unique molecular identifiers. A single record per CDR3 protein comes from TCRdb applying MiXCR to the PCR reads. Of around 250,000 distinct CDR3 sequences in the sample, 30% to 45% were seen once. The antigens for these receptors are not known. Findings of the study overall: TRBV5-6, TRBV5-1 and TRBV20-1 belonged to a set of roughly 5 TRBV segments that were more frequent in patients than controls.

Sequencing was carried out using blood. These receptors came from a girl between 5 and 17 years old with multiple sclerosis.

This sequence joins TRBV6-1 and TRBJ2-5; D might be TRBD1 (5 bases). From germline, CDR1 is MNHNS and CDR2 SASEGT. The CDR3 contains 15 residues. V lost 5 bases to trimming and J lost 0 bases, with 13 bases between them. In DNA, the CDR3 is TGTGCCAGCAGTCAACAGGTCCCGTACCAAGAGACCCAGTACTTC. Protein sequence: CASSQQVPYQETQYF.

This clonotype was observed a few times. The CDR3 here is CASKSSGGGTGELFF. Written as DNA, the CDR3 is TGTGCCAGCAAGAGTAGCGGGGGAGGCACCGGGGAGCTGTTTTTT. The rearrangement joins TRBV7-8 to TRBJ2-2, with TRBD2 matching over 9 bases. This CDR3 is built from 15 residues. The V gene's germline CDR1 is SGHVS and CDR2 FQNEAQ. V shed 7 bases, J shed 4 bases, and the junction held 7 bases outside the gene matches.

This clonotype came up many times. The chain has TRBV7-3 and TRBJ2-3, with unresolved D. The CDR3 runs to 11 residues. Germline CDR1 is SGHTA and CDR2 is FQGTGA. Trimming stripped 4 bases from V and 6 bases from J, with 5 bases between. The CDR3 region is CASSYGDTQYF. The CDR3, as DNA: TGTGCCAGCAGCTACGGGGATACGCAGTATTTT.

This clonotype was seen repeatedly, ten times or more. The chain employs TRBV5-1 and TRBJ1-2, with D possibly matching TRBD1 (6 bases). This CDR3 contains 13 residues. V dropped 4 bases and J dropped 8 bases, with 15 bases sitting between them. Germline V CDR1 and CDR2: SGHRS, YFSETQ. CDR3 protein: CASSAEGVDGYTF. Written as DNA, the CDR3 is TGCGCCAGCAGCGCGGAGGGGGTTGACGGCTACACCTTC.

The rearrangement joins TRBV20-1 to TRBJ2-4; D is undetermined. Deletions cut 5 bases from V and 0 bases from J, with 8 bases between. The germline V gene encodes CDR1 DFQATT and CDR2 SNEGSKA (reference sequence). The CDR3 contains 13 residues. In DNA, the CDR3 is TGCAGTGCTTCCAAGGAAGCCAAAAACATTCAGTACTTC. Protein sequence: CSASKEAKNIQYF.

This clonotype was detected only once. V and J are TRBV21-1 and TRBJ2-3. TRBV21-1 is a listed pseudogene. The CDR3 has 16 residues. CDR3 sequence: CASSNRPATSTDTQYF. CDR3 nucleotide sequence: TGTGCCAGCAGCAATAGGCCGGCTACTAGCACAGATACGCAGTATTTT.

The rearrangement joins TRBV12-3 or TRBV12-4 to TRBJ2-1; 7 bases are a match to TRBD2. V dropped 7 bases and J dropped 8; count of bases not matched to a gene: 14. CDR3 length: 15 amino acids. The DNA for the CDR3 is TGTGCCAGCACCCGGACTAGAGTGAGAGGATATGAGCAGTTCTTC. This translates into CASTRTRVRGYEQFF.

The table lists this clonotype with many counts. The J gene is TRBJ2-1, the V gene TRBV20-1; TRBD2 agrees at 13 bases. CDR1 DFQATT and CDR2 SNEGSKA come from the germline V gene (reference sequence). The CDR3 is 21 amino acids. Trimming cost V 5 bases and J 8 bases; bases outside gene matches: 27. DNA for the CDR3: TGCAGTGCTCCCCGGACTAGCGGGAGACAAAACTCCCCCCATTCTTTCTATGAGCAGTTCTTC. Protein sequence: CSAPRTSGRQNSPHSFYEQFF.

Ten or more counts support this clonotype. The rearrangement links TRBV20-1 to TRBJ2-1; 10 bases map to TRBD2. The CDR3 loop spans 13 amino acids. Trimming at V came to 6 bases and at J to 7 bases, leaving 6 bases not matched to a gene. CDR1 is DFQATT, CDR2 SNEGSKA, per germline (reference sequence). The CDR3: CSASGRAVNEQFF. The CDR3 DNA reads TGCAGTGCCAGCGGGAGGGCCGTAAATGAGCAGTTCTTC.

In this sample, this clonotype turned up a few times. CDR3 region: CASSSRRGQGSTEAFF. CDR3 DNA: TGTGCCAGCAGCTCCCGTAGGGGACAGGGGAGCACTGAAGCTTTCTTT. The chain recombines TRBV7-9 with TRBJ1-1; 10 nucleotides match TRBD1. V lost 4 bases, J lost 4 bases, and 9 bases stayed unmatched. CDR3 size: 16 residues. Looked up from germline, CDR1 is SEHNR and CDR2 is FQNEAQ (reference sequence).

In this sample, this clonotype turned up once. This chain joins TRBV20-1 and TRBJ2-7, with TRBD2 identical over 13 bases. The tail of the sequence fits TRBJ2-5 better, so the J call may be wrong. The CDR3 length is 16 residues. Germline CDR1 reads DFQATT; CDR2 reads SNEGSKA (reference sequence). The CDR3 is CSARGGLAGAGETQYF. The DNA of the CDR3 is TGCAGTGCTAGGGGTGGACTAGCGGGGGCCGGGGAGACCCAGTACTTC.

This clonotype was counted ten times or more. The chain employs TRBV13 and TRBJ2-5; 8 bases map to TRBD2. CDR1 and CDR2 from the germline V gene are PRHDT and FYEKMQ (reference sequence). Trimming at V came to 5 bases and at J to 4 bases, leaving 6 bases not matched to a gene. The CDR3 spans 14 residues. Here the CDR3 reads CASSAGGQGETQYF. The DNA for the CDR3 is TGTGCCAGCAGCGCGGGGGGACAAGGAGAGACCCAGTACTTC. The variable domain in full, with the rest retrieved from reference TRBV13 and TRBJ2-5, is AAGVIQSPRHLIKEKRETATLKCYPIPRHDTVYWYQQGPGQDPQFLISFYEKMQSDKGSIPDRFSAQQFSDYHSELNMSSLELGDSALYFCASSAGGQGETQYFGPGTRLLVL.

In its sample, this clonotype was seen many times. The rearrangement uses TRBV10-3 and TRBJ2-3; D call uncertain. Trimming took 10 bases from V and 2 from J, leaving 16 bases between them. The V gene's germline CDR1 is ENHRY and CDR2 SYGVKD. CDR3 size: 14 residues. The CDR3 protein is CATLTRWPTDTQYF. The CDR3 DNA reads TGTGCCACCCTAACCCGGTGGCCCACAGATACGCAGTATTTT.

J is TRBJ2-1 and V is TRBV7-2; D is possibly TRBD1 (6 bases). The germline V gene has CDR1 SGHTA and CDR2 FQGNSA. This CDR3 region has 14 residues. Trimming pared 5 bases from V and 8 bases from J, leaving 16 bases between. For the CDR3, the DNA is TGTGCCAGCAGCCGACAGGTGGGGCCGCATGAGCAGTTCTTC. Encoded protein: CASSRQVGPHEQFF. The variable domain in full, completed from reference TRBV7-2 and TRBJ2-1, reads GAGVSQSPSNKVTEKGKDVELRCDPISGHTALYWYRQSLGQGLEFLIYFQGNSAPDKSGLPSDRFSAERTGGSVSTLTIQRTQQEDSAVYLCASSRQVGPHEQFFGPGTRLTVL.

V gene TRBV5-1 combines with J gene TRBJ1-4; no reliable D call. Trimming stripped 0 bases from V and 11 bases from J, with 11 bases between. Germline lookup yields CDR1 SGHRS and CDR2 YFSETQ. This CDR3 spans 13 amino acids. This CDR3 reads CASSLAMGGKLFF. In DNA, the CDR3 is TGCGCCAGCAGCTTGGCTATGGGCGGGAAACTGTTTTTT.

This chain's CDR3 is CASRPRTGVGTDTQYF. The CDR3 DNA reads as TGTGCCAGCAGACCCCGGACAGGGGTTGGGACAGATACGCAGTATTTT. V and J are TRBV2 and TRBJ2-3; 9 nucleotides align to TRBD1. V dropped 6 bases and J dropped 3; count of bases not matched to a gene: 10. Germline values: CDR1 SNHLY, CDR2 FYNNEI. The CDR3 has 16 amino acids.

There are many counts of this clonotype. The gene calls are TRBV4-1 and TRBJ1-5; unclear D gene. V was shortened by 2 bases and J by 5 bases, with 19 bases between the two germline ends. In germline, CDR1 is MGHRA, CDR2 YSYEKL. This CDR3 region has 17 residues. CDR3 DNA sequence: TGCGCCAGCAGCCAACCCGCTGGGAGGCAGGCGGATCAGCCCCAGCATTTT. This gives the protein CASSQPAGRQADQPQHF.

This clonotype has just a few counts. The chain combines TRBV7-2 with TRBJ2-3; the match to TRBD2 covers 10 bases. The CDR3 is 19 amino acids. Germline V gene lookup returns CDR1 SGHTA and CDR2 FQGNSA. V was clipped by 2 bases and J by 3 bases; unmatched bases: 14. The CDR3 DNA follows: TGTGCCAGCAGCTTAAAAGCGGGAGGGCTCGGTGGGCTGACAGATACGCAGTATTTT. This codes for CASSLKAGGLGGLTDTQYF.

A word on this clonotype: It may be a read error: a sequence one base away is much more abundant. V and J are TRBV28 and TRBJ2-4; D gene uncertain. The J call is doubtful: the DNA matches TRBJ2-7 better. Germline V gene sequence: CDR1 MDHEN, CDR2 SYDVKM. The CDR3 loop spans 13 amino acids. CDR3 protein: CASSLRLASEQYF. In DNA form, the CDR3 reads TGTGCCAGCAGTTTACGCCTTGCCTCCGAGCAGTACTTC.